The clone carrying this T cell receptor beta chain was observed a few times. This entry belongs to a study of blood T cell repertoires in COVID-19. Study as a whole: Sources were T cells, B-cell-depleted T cells, or PBMCs; the material itself was cDNA or gDNA.

Measured with immunoSEQ multiplex PCR; TCRdb has only the in-frame clones, and not every one. Among under 250,000 clones, about 83% were seen once, and the ten largest hold around 5.9%. This TCR derives from a human donor in a cohort sampled during active COVID-19. The sequencing sample was made of peripheral blood.

The CDR3 is CASSLDLAGALGETQYF. The CDR3 bases are TGTGCCAGCAGCCTTGACCTAGCGGGAGCATTAGGAGAGACCCAGTACTTC. This chain joins TRBV7-2 and TRBJ2-5; the match to TRBD2 covers 10 bases. J gave up 4 bases and V 5 bases, and 13 bases lay outside the gene matches. Germline CDR1 and CDR2: SGHTA and FQGNSA. The CDR3 spans 17 residues.